The rows below give T cell receptor beta chains drawn from one sample of a study of Ad26.COV2.S vaccination and SARS-CoV-2 variants. Clones were read by immunoSEQ multiplex PCR, and TCRdb kept only the in-frame ones, dropping some. Here the sample spans some 330,000 clones, roughly 88% being singletons. The sequencing used peripheral blood, collected in a trial of Ad26.COV2.S vaccine versus placebo. The source of these receptors is a person between 18 and 65 years old who received the Ad26.COV2.S COVID-19 vaccine or a placebo. Both conserved end residues are trimmed from each CDR3. D genes are given only for firm matches.

CDR3 | V | D
ASSGTGLAF | TRBV11-1 | TRBD1
ASSSANTGELF | TRBV19 | .
SAGGGQPQH | TRBV20-1 | .
ASSPRTGVEKLF | TRBV14 | TRBD1
ASSSPVRLDEQF | TRBV7-9 | .
ASSLGGGSSYNEQF | TRBV11-2 | .
ASSFDRANEQF | TRBV7-3 | TRBD1
ASSLGHSGNTIY | TRBV7-9 | .
ASSEQGTGELF | TRBV12-3/TRBV12-4 | .
ASSRLAGENIQY | TRBV19 | TRBD2
ASEPGRDYGYT | TRBV6-6 | .
ASSLGSMNTEAF | TRBV7-9 | .
ASSLHGQGAPTGELF | TRBV11-2 | TRBD1
ASSSSPGTSIQY | TRBV5-1 | .
ASIQGWEQY | TRBV6-6 | .
ASSLLGTDYEQY | TRBV7-2 | TRBD1
ASGLDTGALNYGYT | TRBV12-5 | .
SVDFFGQALPLSTDTQY | TRBV29-1 | TRBD1
ASSHGGFGTNEKLF | TRBV16 | .
ASSQVVGELF | TRBV4-3 | .
ASSPLQGTASSYSNQPQH | TRBV27 | .
ASSWVSGAGNQPQH | TRBV6-2/TRBV6-3 | .
ASSQDFGPRLGDTQY | TRBV3-1/TRBV3-2 | .